This TCR beta chain was found in a study of T cells expressing NK-cell markers. CDR1 SGHTA and CDR2 FQGNSA come from the germline V gene. This CDR3 has 15 residues. Beta-chain TCR cDNA was generated via 5'RACE template switching with UMIs. TCRdb re-called the 5' RACE reads and gives one entry per CDR3 protein, without DNA. This sample carries 500,000 or so distinct CDR3 sequences, with roughly 3.5% going to the ten biggest clones. Study observations and caveats: Nothing established the HCMV specificity of expanded NKG2C+ T cell clones.

On this clonotype itself: The antigen is undetermined.

The origin of this receptor is a man aged 18 to 29 in good health. The chain has TRBV7-2 and TRBJ2-1; TCRdb indicates TRBD1, and absent DNA this call remains unverified. The sequenced sample was blood T cells: a sorted CD56 or NKG2C T cell subset, CD4+ or CD8+ T cells, or bulk PBMC T cells (not recorded which). The CDR3 loop is CASSSDRDWANEQFF.